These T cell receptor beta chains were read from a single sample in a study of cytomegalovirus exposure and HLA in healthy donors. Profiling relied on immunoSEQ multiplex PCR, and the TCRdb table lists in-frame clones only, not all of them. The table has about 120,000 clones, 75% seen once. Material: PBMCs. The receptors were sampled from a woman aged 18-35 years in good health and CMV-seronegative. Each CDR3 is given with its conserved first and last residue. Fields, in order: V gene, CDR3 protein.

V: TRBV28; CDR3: CATVVETEAFF
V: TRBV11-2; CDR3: CASSLGQGGRNTEAFF
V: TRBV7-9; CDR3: CASSLHPAGSDTQYF
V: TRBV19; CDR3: CASSTDRGHQPQHF
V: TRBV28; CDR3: CASSSLGHIINYGYTF
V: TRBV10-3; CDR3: CAIREAYRGVEQFF
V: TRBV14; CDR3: CASSYLAGTANTEAFF
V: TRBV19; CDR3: CASSWGVSTNEKLFF
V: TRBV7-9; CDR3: CASTGQVTEAFF
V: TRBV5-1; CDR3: CASTLGGPTEAFF
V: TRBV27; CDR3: CASRGEGQGANTEAFF
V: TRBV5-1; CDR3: CASSPGLRGADTQYF
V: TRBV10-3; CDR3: CASARGAPETQYF
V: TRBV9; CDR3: CASSRDRNTEAFF
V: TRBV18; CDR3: CASLPRGSNTEAFF
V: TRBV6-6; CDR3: CASSRDRVIGELFF
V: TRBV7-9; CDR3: CASSGGAGGKRNQPQHF
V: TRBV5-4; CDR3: CASSSRANEKLFF
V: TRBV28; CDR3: CASSFSPRGNGNQPQHF
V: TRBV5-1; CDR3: CASRPGQATHSPYYEQYF
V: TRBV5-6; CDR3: CASNLGSRTDTQYF
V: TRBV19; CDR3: CASQNAGRDSYNSPLHF
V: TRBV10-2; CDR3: CASRDGQGPGNTIYF
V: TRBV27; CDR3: CASRMDRGNSPLHF
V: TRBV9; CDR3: CASSVGQKTNEKLFF
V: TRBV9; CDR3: CASSVEMRGRETQYF
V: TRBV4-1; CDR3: CASSQGPPGREKLFF
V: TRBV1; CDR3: CTSSQDFPWTSLRDEQYF
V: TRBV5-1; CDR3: CASSLGGNRNTGELFF
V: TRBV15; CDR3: CATSPRGRGKREAFF
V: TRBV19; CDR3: CASSVQGTEAFF
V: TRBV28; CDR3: CASSLNPRGGEYGYTF
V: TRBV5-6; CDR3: CASSLPGPRGEQYF
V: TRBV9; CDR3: CASSPGEMGNEKLFF
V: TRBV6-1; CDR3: CASSRTGEIYGYTF
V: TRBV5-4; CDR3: CASSLGNGGGLSYEQYF
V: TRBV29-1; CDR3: CSAIGQDNTEAFF
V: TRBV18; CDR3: CASSPNLGGDTEAFF
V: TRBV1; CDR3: CTSRPKGQGSEAFF
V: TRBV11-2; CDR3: CASSLRQTGVTGELFF
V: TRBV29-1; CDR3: CSVEWGGSKNIQYF
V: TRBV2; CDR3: CASLPTTRSSYNEQFF
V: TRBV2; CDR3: CASIRDRSYTEAFF
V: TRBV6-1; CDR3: CASSEALRGGAIDQPQHF
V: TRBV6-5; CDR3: CASSFRQGVRNTEAFF